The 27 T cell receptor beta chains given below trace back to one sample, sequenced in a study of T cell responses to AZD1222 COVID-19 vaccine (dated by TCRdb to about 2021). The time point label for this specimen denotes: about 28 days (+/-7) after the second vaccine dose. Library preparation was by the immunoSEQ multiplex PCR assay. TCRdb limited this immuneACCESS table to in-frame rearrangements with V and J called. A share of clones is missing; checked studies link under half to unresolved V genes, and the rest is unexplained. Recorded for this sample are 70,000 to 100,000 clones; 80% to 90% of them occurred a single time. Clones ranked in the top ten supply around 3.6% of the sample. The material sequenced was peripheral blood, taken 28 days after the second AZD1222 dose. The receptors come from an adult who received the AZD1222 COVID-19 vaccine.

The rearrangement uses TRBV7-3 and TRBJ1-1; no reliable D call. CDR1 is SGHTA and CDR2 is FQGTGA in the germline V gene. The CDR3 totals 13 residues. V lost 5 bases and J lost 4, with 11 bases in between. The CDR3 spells CASSAQRATEAFF. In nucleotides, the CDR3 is TGTGCCAGCAGCGCCCAGCGGGCCACTGAAGCTTTCTTT.

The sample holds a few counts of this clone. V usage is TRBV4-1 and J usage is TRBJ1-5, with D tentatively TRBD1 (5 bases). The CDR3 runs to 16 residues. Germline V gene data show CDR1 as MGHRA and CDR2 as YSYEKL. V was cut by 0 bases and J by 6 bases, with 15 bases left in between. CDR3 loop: CASSQDSQGYGQPQHF. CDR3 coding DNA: TGCGCCAGCAGCCAAGATAGTCAGGGTTACGGTCAGCCCCAGCATTTT.

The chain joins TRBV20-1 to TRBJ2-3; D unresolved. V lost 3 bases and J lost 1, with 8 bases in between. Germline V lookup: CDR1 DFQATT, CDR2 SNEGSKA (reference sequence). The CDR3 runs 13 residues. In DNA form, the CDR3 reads TGCAGTGCTAGTAAGGCCCGCACAGATACGCAGTATTTT. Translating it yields CSASKARTDTQYF.

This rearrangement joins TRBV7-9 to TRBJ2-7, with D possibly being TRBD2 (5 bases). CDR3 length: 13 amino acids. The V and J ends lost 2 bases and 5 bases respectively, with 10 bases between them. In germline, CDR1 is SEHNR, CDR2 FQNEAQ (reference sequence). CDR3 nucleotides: TGTGCCAGCAGCTTATCGAAGGAGGACGAGCAGTACTTC. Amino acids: CASSLSKEDEQYF.

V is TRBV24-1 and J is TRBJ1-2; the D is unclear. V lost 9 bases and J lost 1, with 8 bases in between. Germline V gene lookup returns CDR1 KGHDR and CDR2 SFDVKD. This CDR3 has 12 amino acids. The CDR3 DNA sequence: TGTGCCACCGGCCAGGATAACTATGGCTACACCTTC. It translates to CATGQDNYGYTF.

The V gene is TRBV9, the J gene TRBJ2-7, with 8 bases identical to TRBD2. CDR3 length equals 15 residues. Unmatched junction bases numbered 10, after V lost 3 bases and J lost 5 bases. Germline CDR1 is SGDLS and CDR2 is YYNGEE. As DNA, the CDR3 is TGTGCCAGCAGCGCTTCGGGGCTAGCGGGCCACGAGCAGTACTTC. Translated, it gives CASSASGLAGHEQYF.

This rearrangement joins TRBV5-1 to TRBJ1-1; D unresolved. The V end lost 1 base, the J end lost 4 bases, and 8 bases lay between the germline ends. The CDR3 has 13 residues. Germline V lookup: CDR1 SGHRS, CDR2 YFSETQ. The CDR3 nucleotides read TGCGCCAGCAGCTTGCAAGGGAGCACTGAAGCTTTCTTT. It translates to CASSLQGSTEAFF.

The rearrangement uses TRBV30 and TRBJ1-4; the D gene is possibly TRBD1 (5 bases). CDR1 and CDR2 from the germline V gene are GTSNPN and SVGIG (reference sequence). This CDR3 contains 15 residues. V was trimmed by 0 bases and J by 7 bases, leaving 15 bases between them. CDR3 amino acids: CAWSVRRQGGEKLFF. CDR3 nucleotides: TGTGCCTGGAGTGTACGGCGTCAGGGTGGTGAAAAACTGTTTTTT.

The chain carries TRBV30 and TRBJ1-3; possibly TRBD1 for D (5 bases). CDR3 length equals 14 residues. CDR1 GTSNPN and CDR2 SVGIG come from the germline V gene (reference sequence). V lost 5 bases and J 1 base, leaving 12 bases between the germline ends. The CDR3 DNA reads TGTGCCTGGGGAGTCGGGGGTTCTGGAAACACCATATATTTT. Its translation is CAWGVGGSGNTIYF.

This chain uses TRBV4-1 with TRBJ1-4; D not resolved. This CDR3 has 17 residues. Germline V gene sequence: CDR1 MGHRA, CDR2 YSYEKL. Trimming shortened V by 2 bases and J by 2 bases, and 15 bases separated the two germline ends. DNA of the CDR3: TGCGCCAGCAGCCAAACTCCGGCCCGGGCCACTAATGAAAAACTGTTTTTT. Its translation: CASSQTPARATNEKLFF.

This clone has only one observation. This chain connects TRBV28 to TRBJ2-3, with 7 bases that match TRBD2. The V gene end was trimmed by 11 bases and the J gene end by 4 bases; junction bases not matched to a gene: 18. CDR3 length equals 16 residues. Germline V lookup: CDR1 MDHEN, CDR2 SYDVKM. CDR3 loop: CAAHSTRESYPDTQYF. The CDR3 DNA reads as TGTGCCGCCCACTCTACGCGGGAGTCGTATCCAGATACGCAGTATTTT.

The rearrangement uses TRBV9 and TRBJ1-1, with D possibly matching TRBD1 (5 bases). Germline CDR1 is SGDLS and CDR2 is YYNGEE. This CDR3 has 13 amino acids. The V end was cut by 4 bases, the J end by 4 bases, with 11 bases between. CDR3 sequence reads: CASSTLGGTEAFF. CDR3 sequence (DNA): TGTGCCAGCAGCACCCTTGGGGGCACTGAAGCTTTCTTT.

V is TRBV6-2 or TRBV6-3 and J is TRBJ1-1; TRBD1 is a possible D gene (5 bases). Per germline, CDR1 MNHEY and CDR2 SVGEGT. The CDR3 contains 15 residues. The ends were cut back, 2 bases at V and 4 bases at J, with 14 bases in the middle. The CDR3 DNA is TGTGCCAGCAGTTACCTTCCGGGGCGGGGCACTGAAGCTTTCTTT. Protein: CASSYLPGRGTEAFF.

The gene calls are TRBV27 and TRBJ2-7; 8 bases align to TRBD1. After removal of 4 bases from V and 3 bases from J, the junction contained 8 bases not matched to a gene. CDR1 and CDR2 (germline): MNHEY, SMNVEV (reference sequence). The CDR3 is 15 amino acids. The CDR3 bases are TGTGCCAGCAGTTCTACAGGGGGAAACTTCTACGAGCAGTACTTC. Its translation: CASSSTGGNFYEQYF.

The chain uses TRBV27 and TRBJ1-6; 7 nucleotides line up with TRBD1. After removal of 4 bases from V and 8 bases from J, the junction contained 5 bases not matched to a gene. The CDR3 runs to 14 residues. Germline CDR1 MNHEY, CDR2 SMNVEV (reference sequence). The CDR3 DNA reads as TGTGCCAGCAGTTACAGGGGATACGATTCACCCCTCCACTTT. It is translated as CASSYRGYDSPLHF.

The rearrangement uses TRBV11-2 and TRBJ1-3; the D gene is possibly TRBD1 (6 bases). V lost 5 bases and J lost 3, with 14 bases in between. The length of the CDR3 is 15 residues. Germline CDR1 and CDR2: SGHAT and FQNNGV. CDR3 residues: CASSVLQGRGNTIYF. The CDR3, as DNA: TGTGCCAGCAGCGTTCTACAGGGTCGTGGAAACACCATATATTTT.

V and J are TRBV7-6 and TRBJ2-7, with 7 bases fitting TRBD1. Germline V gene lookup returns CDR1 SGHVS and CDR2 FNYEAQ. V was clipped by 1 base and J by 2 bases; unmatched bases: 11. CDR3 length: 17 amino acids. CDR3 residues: CASSLEVSGGSTYEQYF. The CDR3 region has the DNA TGTGCCAGCAGCTTAGAAGTGTCAGGGGGATCGACCTACGAGCAGTACTTC.

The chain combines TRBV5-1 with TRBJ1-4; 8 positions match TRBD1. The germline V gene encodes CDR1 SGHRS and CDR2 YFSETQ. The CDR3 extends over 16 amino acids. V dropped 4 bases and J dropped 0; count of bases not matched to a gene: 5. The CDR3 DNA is TGCGCCAGCAGCCCGGGACAGGTGACAACTAATGAAAAACTGTTTTTT. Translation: CASSPGQVTTNEKLFF.

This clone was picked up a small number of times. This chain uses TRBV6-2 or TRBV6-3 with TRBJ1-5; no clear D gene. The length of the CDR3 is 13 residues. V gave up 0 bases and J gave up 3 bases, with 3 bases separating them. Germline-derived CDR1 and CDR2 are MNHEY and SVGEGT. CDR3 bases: TGTGCCAGCAGTTACTCACTCAATCAGCCCCAGCATTTT. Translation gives CASSYSLNQPQHF.

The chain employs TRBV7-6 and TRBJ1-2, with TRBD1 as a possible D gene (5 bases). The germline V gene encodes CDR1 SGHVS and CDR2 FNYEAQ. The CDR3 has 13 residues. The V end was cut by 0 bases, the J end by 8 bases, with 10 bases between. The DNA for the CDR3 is TGTGCCAGCAGCTTAGCTGCGGGGGGAGGCTACACCTTC. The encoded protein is CASSLAAGGGYTF.

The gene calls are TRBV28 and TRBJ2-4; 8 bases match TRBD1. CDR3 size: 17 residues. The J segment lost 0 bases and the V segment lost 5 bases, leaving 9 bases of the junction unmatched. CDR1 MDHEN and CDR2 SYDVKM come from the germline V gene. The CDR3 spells CASSTTGGRGAKNIQYF. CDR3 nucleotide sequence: TGTGCCAGCAGTACTACAGGGGGGCGAGGAGCCAAAAACATTCAGTACTTC.

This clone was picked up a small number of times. This CDR3 is CASSLNTGGNQETQYF. The CDR3, as DNA: TGCGCCAGCAGCCTGAATACAGGGGGCAACCAAGAGACCCAGTACTTC. The chain recombines TRBV5-1 with TRBJ2-5; 9 bases match TRBD1. The germline CDR1 and CDR2 sequences are SGHRS and YFSETQ. This CDR3 has 16 amino acids. V lost 4 bases to trimming and J lost 0 bases; unmatched junction nucleotides: 7. The full variable domain, with the rest looked up from reference TRBV5-1 and TRBJ2-5, is KAGVTQTPRYLIKTRGQQVTLSCSPISGHRSVSWYQQTPGQGLQFLFEYFSETQRNKGNFPGRFSGRQFSNSRSEMNVSTLELGDSALYLCASSLNTGGNQETQYFGPGTRLLVL.

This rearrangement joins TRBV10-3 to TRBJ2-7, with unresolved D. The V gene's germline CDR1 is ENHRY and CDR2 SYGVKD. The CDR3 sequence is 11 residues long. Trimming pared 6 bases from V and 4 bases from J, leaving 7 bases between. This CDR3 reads CAIRVGYEQYF. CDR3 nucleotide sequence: TGTGCCATCAGGGTTGGGTACGAGCAGTACTTC.

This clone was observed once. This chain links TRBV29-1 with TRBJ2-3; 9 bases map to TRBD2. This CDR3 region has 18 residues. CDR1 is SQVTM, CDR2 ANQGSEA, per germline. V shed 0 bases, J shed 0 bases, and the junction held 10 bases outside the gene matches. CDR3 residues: CSVEDLLGLAKSTDTQYF. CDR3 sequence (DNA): TGCAGCGTTGAAGATCTTCTAGGACTAGCGAAAAGCACAGATACGCAGTATTTT.

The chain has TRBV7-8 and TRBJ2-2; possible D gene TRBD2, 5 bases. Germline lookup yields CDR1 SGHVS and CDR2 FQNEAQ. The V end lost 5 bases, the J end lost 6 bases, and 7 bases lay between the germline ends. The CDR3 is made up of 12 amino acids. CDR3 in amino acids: CASSRDAGELFF. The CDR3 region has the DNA TGTGCCAGCAGCCGGGATGCCGGGGAGCTGTTTTTT.

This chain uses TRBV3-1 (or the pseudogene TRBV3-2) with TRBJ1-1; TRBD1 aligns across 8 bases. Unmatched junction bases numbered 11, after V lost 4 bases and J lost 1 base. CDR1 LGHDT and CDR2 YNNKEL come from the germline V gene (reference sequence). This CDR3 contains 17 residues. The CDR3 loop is CASSRRGQGAGNTEAFF. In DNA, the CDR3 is TGTGCCAGCAGCCGAAGGGGGCAGGGGGCGGGGAACACTGAAGCTTTCTTT.

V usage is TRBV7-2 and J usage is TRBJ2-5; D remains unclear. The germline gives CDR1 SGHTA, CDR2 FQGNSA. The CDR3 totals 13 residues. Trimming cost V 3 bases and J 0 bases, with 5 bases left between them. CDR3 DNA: TGTGCCAGCAGCTTGGCAGACCAAGAGACCCAGTACTTC. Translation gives CASSLADQETQYF.